Presented here are 15 T cell receptor beta chains from one specimen sequenced in a study of T cell responses to AZD1222 COVID-19 vaccine (dated by TCRdb to the early 2020s). The method was the immunoSEQ multiplex PCR assay. TCRdb stores this immuneACCESS table with in-frame sequences only. Part of the clones is absent; in the studies checked, under half of the shortfall reflects unresolved V genes, and no reason is known for the rest. A total of approximately 150,000 clones appear in this sample, less than 95% of them only once. 1.3% of the sample goes to the ten largest clones. According to the study, the label for this sample's time point signals: baseline before first vaccination. The sequencing used peripheral blood, collected on day 0 of AZD1222 vaccination. These TCRs come from an adult in good health.

The rearrangement joins TRBV6-4 to TRBJ1-1; D is unresolved. This CDR3 region has 15 residues. Germline lookup yields CDR1 MRHNA and CDR2 SNTAGT. Trimming removed 6 bases at V and 2 bases at J, with 16 bases between. CDR3 sequence reads: CASRADVNINTEAFF. The CDR3, as DNA: TGTGCCAGCAGGGCGGACGTTAATATAAACACTGAAGCTTTCTTT.

This clone was seen once. This chain joins TRBV5-1 and TRBJ2-1; 14 positions match TRBD2. The trim removed 4 bases at V and 3 bases at J, leaving 6 bases unmatched. This CDR3 has 17 residues. Germline assignment: CDR1 SGHRS and CDR2 YFSETQ. CDR3 residues: CASSTGTSGSFYNEQFF. The CDR3 DNA reads as TGCGCCAGCAGCACCGGGACTAGCGGGAGTTTCTACAATGAGCAGTTCTTC.

V and J are TRBV5-1 and TRBJ1-3, with D hard to call. Per the germline V gene, CDR1 is SGHRS and CDR2 is YFSETQ. The CDR3 has 14 amino acids. Deletions cut 7 bases from V and 0 bases from J, with 11 bases between. The CDR3: CASHEGPSGNTIYF. The DNA of the CDR3 is TGCGCCAGCCATGAAGGTCCCTCTGGAAACACCATATATTTT.

The sample holds one count of this clone. V gene TRBV30 combines with J gene TRBJ1-2, with 7 bases aligning to TRBD1. CDR3 length equals 14 residues. The germline CDR1 and CDR2 sequences are GTSNPN and SVGIG (reference sequence). V was clipped by 4 bases and J by 3 bases; unmatched bases: 8. The CDR3 spells CAWTKTGMDYGYTF. The CDR3 region has the DNA TGTGCCTGGACCAAGACAGGGATGGACTATGGCTACACCTTC.

Comment on this clone: The sample carries other DNA sequences with the same CDR3. The chain joins TRBV19 to TRBJ1-1; no clear D. V lost 0 bases and J 1 base, leaving 3 bases between the germline ends. CDR1 is LNHDA, CDR2 SQIVND, per germline (reference sequence). This CDR3 spans 13 amino acids. This CDR3 is CASSIDRNTEAFF. The CDR3 DNA reads as TGTGCCAGTAGTATAGATAGGAACACTGAAGCTTTCTTT.

This sequence joins TRBV2 and TRBJ2-3; TRBD2 aligns across 8 bases. The CDR3 has 14 amino acids. Germline trimming cut 10 bases from V and 2 bases from J; bases unmatched to any gene: 8. Germline assignment: CDR1 SNHLY and CDR2 FYNNEI. The CDR3, as DNA: TGTGCCACCGGGAAGCGGGGGTCCACAGATACGCAGTATTTT. Translating gives CATGKRGSTDTQYF.

The rearrangement uses TRBV7-2 and TRBJ1-5, with D maybe TRBD1 (6 bases). Trimming took 5 bases from V and 6 from J, leaving 14 bases between them. CDR3 length: 14 amino acids. Germline V gene sequence: CDR1 SGHTA, CDR2 FQGNSA. Here the CDR3 DNA reads TGTGCCAGCAGCCATGGCGGACAGCTTCAGCCCCAGCATTTT. Protein sequence: CASSHGGQLQPQHF. The variable domain in full, completed from reference TRBV7-2 and TRBJ1-5, reads GAGVSQSPSNKVTEKGKDVELRCDPISGHTALYWYRQSLGQGLEFLIYFQGNSAPDKSGLPSDRFSAERTGGSVSTLTIQRTQQEDSAVYLCASSHGGQLQPQHFGDGTRLSIL.

The rearrangement uses TRBV7-2 and TRBJ2-3; tentatively, D is TRBD2 (5 bases). From germline, CDR1 is SGHTA and CDR2 FQGNSA. This CDR3 region has 14 residues. V dropped 1 base and J dropped 6 bases, with 11 bases sitting between them. CDR3 in amino acids: CASSLVWLADTQYF. Written as DNA, the CDR3 is TGTGCCAGCAGCTTAGTTTGGCTAGCTGATACGCAGTATTTT.

This clone has only a few counts. The CDR3 is CASSEAPGYGTQYF. CDR3 bases: TGTGCCAGCAGTGAGGCCCCCGGGTACGGTACGCAGTATTTT. The rearrangement joins TRBV6-4 to TRBJ2-3; D gene unclear. Between the trimmed V and J ends, which lost 3 bases and 8 bases, there was a span of 15 bases. The CDR3 runs to 14 residues. Germline V CDR1 and CDR2: MRHNA, SNTAGT.

The CDR3 here is CASSEAGPTDTQYF. In DNA, the CDR3 is TGTGCCAGCAGTGAGGCCGGGCCCACAGATACGCAGTATTTT. This chain joins TRBV6-4 and TRBJ2-3, with D unclear. Trimming took 3 bases from V and 2 from J, leaving 9 bases between them. Germline V CDR1 and CDR2: MRHNA, SNTAGT. This CDR3 comprises 14 residues.

This chain links TRBV7-9 with TRBJ1-1, with no clear D. This CDR3 has 12 residues. V lost 2 bases and J lost 5, with 6 bases in between. The germline V gene encodes CDR1 SEHNR and CDR2 FQNEAQ (reference sequence). The DNA for the CDR3 is TGTGCCAGCAGCTTATACGGGACTGAAGCTTTCTTT. This encodes CASSLYGTEAFF.

The J gene is TRBJ2-1, the V gene TRBV3-1 (or the pseudogene TRBV3-2); the D gene is possibly TRBD2 (6 bases). CDR3 length: 15 residues. V dropped 3 bases and J dropped 4 bases, with 13 bases sitting between them. CDR1 is LGHDT and CDR2 is YNNKEL in the germline V gene (reference sequence). Here the CDR3 reads CASSHSGDGYNEQFF. CDR3 DNA: TGTGCCAGCAGCCATAGCGGAGACGGTTACAATGAGCAGTTCTTC.

The V gene is TRBV27, the J gene TRBJ2-1, with TRBD2 matching over 7 bases. V lost 2 bases and J lost 3; bases outside the gene matches: 13. In germline, CDR1 is MNHEY, CDR2 SMNVEV (reference sequence). The CDR3 is made up of 18 amino acids. CDR3 in amino acids: CASSLRASGLVVYNEQFF. The CDR3 DNA sequence: TGTGCCAGCAGTTTAAGGGCTAGCGGCCTCGTTGTCTACAATGAGCAGTTCTTC.

The chain is built from TRBV5-5 and TRBJ1-1; D uncertain. CDR3 size: 14 residues. CDR1 is SGHKS, CDR2 YYEKEE, per germline (reference sequence). V shed 0 bases and J shed 5 bases, with 11 bases lying between them. The CDR3 sequence is CASSLEAVGTEAFF. The CDR3 nucleotides read TGTGCCAGCAGCTTGGAGGCGGTAGGAACTGAAGCTTTCTTT.

The CDR3 nucleotides are TGTGCCAGCGGACGGAGCTCCTACGAGCAGTACTTC. Encoded protein: CASGRSSYEQYF. The chain has TRBV27 and TRBJ2-7; D not certain. V was cut by 8 bases and J by 0 bases, with 8 bases left in between. CDR1 MNHEY and CDR2 SMNVEV come from the germline V gene (reference sequence). The CDR3 runs to 12 residues.